This is a list of T cell receptor beta chains from one sample in a study of beta chain features in type 1 diabetes. Measured with immunoSEQ multiplex PCR; TCRdb has only the in-frame clones, and not every one. The sample comprises over 500,000 clones, about a sixth of which are singletons, and approximately 0.087% rests with the top ten. The sequencing input was naive CD4+ T cells from blood. These receptors all come from a man in his late teens or twenties in good health. Each CDR3 is given without its conserved first and last residue. The order of the fields is V gene, CDR3 protein.

v_gene: TRBV10-3; CDR3aa: AISEATVPDENEQF
v_gene: TRBV27; CDR3aa: ASSSRGQHYGYT
v_gene: TRBV4-1; CDR3aa: ASSHSPTALGGYT
v_gene: TRBV6-5; CDR3aa: ASSYGDGPGNTIY
v_gene: TRBV6-1; CDR3aa: ASSGGANQPQH
v_gene: TRBV6-5; CDR3aa: ASRRVSYNEQF
v_gene: TRBV4-1; CDR3aa: ASSRTSAKLTTGELF
v_gene: TRBV7-3; CDR3aa: ASSPRTSGWNEQF
v_gene: TRBV4-2; CDR3aa: ASSQSLSGQETQY
v_gene: TRBV27; CDR3aa: ATATGGSYNEQF
v_gene: TRBV11-3; CDR3aa: ASSLENTEAF
v_gene: TRBV9; CDR3aa: ASSYRRGFLGLYGYT
v_gene: TRBV6-5; CDR3aa: ASSLRRETYEQY
v_gene: TRBV6-5; CDR3aa: ASSTTDTQY
v_gene: TRBV30; CDR3aa: AGLQGAPRHLSGANVLT
v_gene: TRBV28; CDR3aa: ASSPPGLFSGNTIY
v_gene: TRBV30; CDR3aa: AWSVHQDRGNEQF
v_gene: TRBV6-5; CDR3aa: ASSPPGGLNTEAF
v_gene: TRBV14; CDR3aa: ASSQSRGNIQY
v_gene: TRBV18; CDR3aa: ASSPRSGGADEQY
v_gene: TRBV29-1; CDR3aa: SAYPDSEKETQY
v_gene: TRBV9; CDR3aa: ASSGPGTGAVGYT
v_gene: TRBV7-9; CDR3aa: ASSLDRGSEAF
v_gene: TRBV5-4; CDR3aa: ASSSQTGQASGYGYT
v_gene: TRBV6-5; CDR3aa: ASSGSGGLSYEQY
v_gene: TRBV29-1; CDR3aa: SATTEYYQETQY
v_gene: TRBV27; CDR3aa: ASSLRGPSGRVGGELF
v_gene: TRBV12-5; CDR3aa: ASGLTGARETQY
v_gene: TRBV6-5; CDR3aa: ASSSAGLGNQPQH
v_gene: TRBV5-1; CDR3aa: ASSLGLPSGANVLT
v_gene: TRBV4-3; CDR3aa: ASSLVRGMNTEAF
v_gene: TRBV13; CDR3aa: ASRRTGMNTEAF
v_gene: TRBV14; CDR3aa: ASSHSGGGTRGDTQY
v_gene: TRBV7-3; CDR3aa: ASSSSRGPDSYNEQF
v_gene: TRBV18; CDR3aa: ASSPPGGPPKNIQY
v_gene: TRBV7-7; CDR3aa: ASSLASRGNTGELF
v_gene: TRBV7-9; CDR3aa: ASKRRGPTDTQY
v_gene: TRBV4-3; CDR3aa: ASSPRQGLPNTGELF
v_gene: TRBV19; CDR3aa: ASSPYLRGRWETQY
v_gene: TRBV27; CDR3aa: ASSLSSRRNQPQH
v_gene: TRBV5-1; CDR3aa: ASSYADRNTEAF
v_gene: TRBV7-2; CDR3aa: ASSSQTGSGELF